These T cell receptor beta chains were read from a single sample in a study of early T cells in non-severe SARS-CoV-2 infection. TCRdb reanalysed the 5' RACE reads using MiXCR and keeps one entry per CDR3 protein. This table holds about 55,000 distinct CDR3 sequences, under 7.5% found once. Material: whole blood, obtained at baseline. The receptors were gathered from an adult who was a healthcare worker with PCR-confirmed SARS-CoV-2 infection or an uninfected control (not recorded which). Each CDR3 is given with its conserved first and last residue. The D gene is left open where the match is weak. Rows give clone size only sometimes, using once, few, many, or a class for an expanded clone.

V: TRBV7-2
J: TRBJ2-3
D: TRBD2
size: -
length: 15
CDR3: CASGGVGGSTDTQYF
DNA: TGTGCCAGCGGGGGGGTCGGTGGCAGCACAGATACGCAGTATTTT

V: TRBV4-3
J: TRBJ2-5
D: -
size: few
length: 15
CDR3: CASSQEAMYQETQYF
DNA: TGCGCCAGCAGCCAAGAAGCAATGTACCAAGAGACCCAGTACTTC

V: TRBV7-2
J: TRBJ2-5
D: TRBD2
size: many
length: 14
CDR3: CASSLVSGEETQYF
DNA: TGTGCCAGCAGCTTAGTTAGCGGGGAAGAGACCCAGTACTTC

V: TRBV30
J: TRBJ2-6
D: -
size: few
length: 17
CDR3: CAFYPGLISSGANVLTF
DNA: TGTGCTTTTTACCCGGGACTGATCTCCTCTGGGGCCAACGTCCTGACTTTC

V: TRBV5-1
J: TRBJ1-3
D: -
size: -
length: 16
CDR3: CASSLYSRPPGNTIYF
DNA: TGCGCCAGCAGCTTGTATAGTAGGCCGCCTGGAAACACCATATATTTT

V: TRBV6-1
J: TRBJ2-7
D: -
size: many
length: 14
CDR3: CASSVQLGHYEQYF
DNA: TGTGCCAGCAGTGTCCAGCTGGGCCACTACGAGCAGTACTTC

V: TRBV5-4
J: TRBJ2-5
D: TRBD1
size: many
length: 16
CDR3: CASSLPTTGYQETQYF
DNA: TGTGCCAGCAGCCTCCCCACGACAGGGTACCAAGAGACCCAGTACTTC

V: TRBV30
J: TRBJ2-1
D: TRBD2
size: many
length: 14
CDR3: CARRVRGAWKEQFF
DNA: TGTGCCCGACGGGTGCGGGGGGCCTGGAAGGAGCAGTTCTTC

V: TRBV2
J: TRBJ2-1
D: TRBD2
size: -
length: 16
CDR3: CASTLELAGGDNEQFF
DNA: TGTGCCAGCACCCTAGAGCTAGCGGGGGGGGACAATGAGCAGTTCTTC

V: TRBV7-2
J: TRBJ1-6
D: -
size: few
length: 14
CDR3: CASSLVQNNSPLHF
DNA: TGTGCCAGCAGCTTAGTCCAAAATAATTCACCCCTCCACTTT

V: TRBV7-2
J: TRBJ2-3
D: -
size: many
length: 11
CDR3: CASSTTDTQYF
DNA: TGTGCCAGCAGCACCACAGATACGCAGTATTTT

V: TRBV5-1
J: TRBJ1-1
D: TRBD1
size: -
length: 16
CDR3: CASSRGTGVMNTEAFF
DNA: TGCGCCAGCAGCAGAGGGACAGGGGTTATGAACACTGAAGCTTTCTTT

V: TRBV29-1
J: TRBJ2-1
D: -
size: many
length: 12
CDR3: CSGRIWANEQFF
DNA: TGCAGCGGCCGGATATGGGCCAATGAGCAGTTCTTC

V: TRBV6-5
J: TRBJ2-7
D: TRBD1
size: -
length: 14
CDR3: CASSYGDRWFEQYF
DNA: TGTGCCAGCAGTTACGGGGACAGATGGTTCGAGCAGTACTTC